The clone carrying this TCR beta chain was observed at least ten times. Its cognate antigen is unknown. The source of the sample is a study of T cells in Graves' hyperthyroidism and ophthalmopathy. Study results and caveats: Model predictions of ophthalmopathy came a median approximately 6.5 months before onset. Clonotypes that were expanded in thyroid above 0.001 mostly appeared in blood too.

The CDR3 sequence is 15 residues long. V lost 6 bases and J lost 4, with 16 bases in between. CDR1 and CDR2 from the germline V gene are MNHEY and SMNVEV (reference sequence). From RNA transcripts, TCR beta CDR3 regions were amplified. The primer set for the first-round RT-PCR of the TCR CDR3 was HTBI. TCRdb used MiXCR to reprocess the multiplex PCR reads, holding one entry per CDR3 protein. This sample carries approximately 220,000 distinct CDR3 sequences, about a sixth of them seen once, and the ten largest clones take 44%. The V gene is TRBV27, the J gene TRBJ1-5; D perhaps matches TRBD1 (6 bases). Sequences were obtained from blood. This receptor was identified in a man aged 35-49 years with Graves' hyperthyroidism. In DNA form, the CDR3 reads TGTGCCAGCAGCATAACCTGGGACACAAATCAGCCCCAGCATTTT. Amino acid sequence: CASSITWDTNQPQHF.